The clone carrying this T cell receptor (beta chain) was counted many times. The target antigen is unknown. The J segment lost 5 bases and the V segment lost 6 bases, leaving 6 bases of the junction unmatched. This CDR3 is built from 15 residues. Looked up from germline, CDR1 is SNHLY and CDR2 is FYNNEI. The use of genomic DNA as template underpinned the TCR beta VDJ and CDR3 profiling. Each CDR3 protein gets one entry after TCRdb re-called the reads with MiXCR. Of some 240,000 distinct CDR3 sequences in the sample, 34% are singletons; the top ten hold roughly 1.1%. The data were obtained in a study of CD8+CD57+ T cells in acquired aplastic anemia. Across the whole study: Each DNA sample taken from sorted CD4+ and CD8+ cells came to 3 to 3.5 ug on average. Overall study results and limits: The study found no significant CD8+ Simpson's diversity difference between patients and controls. There were roughly 28 CD8+ CDR3 sequences that occurred in both patients and controls.

The chain uses TRBV2 and TRBJ1-6; TRBD1 matches 8 bases. This clonotype was obtained from a human donor in good health, serving as a control. The specimen was sorted CD4+, CD8+, or CD8+CD57+ T cells (not recorded which) from PBMCs. The CDR3 DNA reads TGTGCCAGCAGCGACAGGGGACAAAATAATTCACCCCTCCACTTT. Protein product: CASSDRGQNNSPLHF. The full variable domain, its missing parts supplied by reference TRBV2 and TRBJ1-6, is EPEVTQTPSHQVTQMGQEVILRCVPISNHLYFYWYRQILGQKVEFLVSFYNNEISEKSEIFDDQFSVERPDGSNFTLKIRSTKLEDSAMYFCASSDRGQNNSPLHFGNGTRLTVT.